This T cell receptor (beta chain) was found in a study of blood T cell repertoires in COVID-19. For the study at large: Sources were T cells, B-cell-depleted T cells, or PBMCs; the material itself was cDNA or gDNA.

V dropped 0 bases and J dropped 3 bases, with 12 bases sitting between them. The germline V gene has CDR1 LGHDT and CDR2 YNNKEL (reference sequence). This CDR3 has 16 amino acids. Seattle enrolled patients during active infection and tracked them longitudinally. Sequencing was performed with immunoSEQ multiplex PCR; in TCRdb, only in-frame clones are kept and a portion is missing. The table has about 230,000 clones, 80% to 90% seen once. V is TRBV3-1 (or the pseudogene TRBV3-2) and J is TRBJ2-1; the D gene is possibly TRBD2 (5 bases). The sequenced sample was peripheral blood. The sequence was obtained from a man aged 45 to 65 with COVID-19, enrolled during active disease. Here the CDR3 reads CASSQDLGVRYNEQFF. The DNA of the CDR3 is TGTGCCAGCAGCCAAGATCTCGGGGTCCGCTACAATGAGCAGTTCTTC.